A selection of T cell receptor beta chains follows, all from one sample in a study of blood T cell repertoires in COVID-19. TCRdb's copy holds only in-frame clones and misses some; the assay was immunoSEQ multiplex PCR. The sample consists of 250,000 to 300,000 clones, roughly 87% of them appearing once. The sequencing input was peripheral blood. These receptors were collected from a woman between 40 and 55 years old who had recovered from COVID-19. CDR3s include the opening cysteine and the closing phenylalanine or tryptophan. A D gene is named only where the DNA matches it firmly. A row's size may be missing; if present it is once, few, many or a size class.

V: TRBV19
D: .
size: few
J: TRBJ1-5
CDR3: CASSMGIGAEPQHF
DNA: TGTGCCAGTAGTATGGGGATTGGGGCCGAGCCCCAGCATTTT

V: TRBV29-1
D: .
size: .
J: TRBJ2-3
CDR3: CSGGTLGGVDTQYF
DNA: TGCAGCGGGGGGACCCTAGGGGGAGTAGATACGCAGTATTTT

V: TRBV18
D: .
size: .
J: TRBJ1-2
CDR3: CASSPNEGDYGYTF
DNA: TGTGCCAGCTCACCCAATGAGGGTGACTATGGCTACACCTTC

V: TRBV27
D: TRBD2
size: .
J: TRBJ2-5
CDR3: CASSRGTSGRVRETQYF
DNA: TGTGCCAGCAGCCGTGGGACTAGCGGGAGGGTTAGAGAGACCCAGTACTTC

V: TRBV21-1
D: .
size: .
J: TRBJ1-1
CDR3: CASSKGSAGIDTEAFF
DNA: TGTGCCAGCAGCAAAGGGTCGGCAGGGATTGACACTGAAGCTTTCTTT

V: TRBV28
D: .
size: .
J: TRBJ2-2
CDR3: CASLTVTGELFF
DNA: TGTGCCAGCCTAACAGTCACCGGGGAGCTGTTTTTT

V: TRBV27
D: .
size: few
J: TRBJ2-1
CDR3: CASSSRQAGSYNEQFF
DNA: TGTGCCAGCAGCTCCCGCCAAGCGGGCTCCTACAATGAGCAGTTCTTC

V: TRBV11-2
D: .
size: .
J: TRBJ1-2
CDR3: CASSVSGDLGYTF
DNA: TGTGCCAGCAGCGTCTCAGGGGACCTCGGCTACACCTTC

V: TRBV5-8
D: TRBD1
size: .
J: TRBJ1-5
CDR3: CASSSGVRGTNQPQHF
DNA: TGTGCCAGCAGCTCCGGGGTCAGGGGGACCAATCAGCCCCAGCATTTT

V: TRBV5-1
D: .
size: .
J: TRBJ1-4
CDR3: CASSWRDPRDEKLFF
DNA: TGCGCCAGCAGCTGGAGGGACCCACGGGATGAAAAACTGTTTTTT

V: TRBV7-2
D: .
size: .
J: TRBJ1-1
CDR3: CASSLARVINTEAFF
DNA: TGTGCCAGCAGCTTAGCTCGGGTTATTAACACTGAAGCTTTCTTT

V: TRBV19
D: TRBD1
size: once
J: TRBJ1-4
CDR3: CAYWAGGNEKLFF
DNA: TGTGCCTATTGGGCAGGGGGAAATGAAAAACTGTTTTTT

V: TRBV24-1
D: TRBD1
size: .
J: TRBJ2-3
CDR3: CATSAISGQGGHTDTQYF
DNA: TGTGCCACCAGTGCGATATCCGGACAGGGAGGACACACAGATACGCAGTATTTT

V: TRBV5-6
D: .
size: .
J: TRBJ1-4
CDR3: CASSFKQTNEKLFF
DNA: TGTGCCAGCAGCTTTAAACAGACTAATGAAAAACTGTTTTTT

V: TRBV7-9
D: TRBD2
size: .
J: TRBJ2-7
CDR3: CASSPGLAGSQRSYEQYF
DNA: TGTGCCAGCAGCCCGGGACTAGCGGGGTCACAACGGTCCTACGAGCAGTACTTC

V: TRBV12-3/TRBV12-4
D: .
size: few
J: TRBJ2-5
CDR3: CASRSGWETQYF
DNA: TGTGCCAGCAGGTCAGGGTGGGAGACCCAGTACTTC

V: TRBV19
D: TRBD1
size: .
J: TRBJ2-5
CDR3: CASSTQGAGETQYF
DNA: TGTGCCAGTAGCACACAGGGGGCCGGGGAGACCCAGTACTTC

V: TRBV28
D: .
size: .
J: TRBJ1-2
CDR3: CASSSPSRGWGYTF
DNA: TGTGCCAGCAGTTCCCCTAGCAGAGGGTGGGGCTACACCTTC

V: TRBV24-1
D: .
size: .
J: TRBJ2-2
CDR3: CATSDSARGTGELFF
DNA: TGTGCCACCAGTGATTCGGCCCGGGGCACCGGGGAGCTGTTTTTT

V: TRBV11-1
D: .
size: .
J: TRBJ1-6
CDR3: CASSLRQYNSPLHF
DNA: TGTGCCAGCAGCTTACGACAGTATAATTCACCCCTCCACTTT

V: TRBV5-4
D: .
size: .
J: TRBJ1-1
CDR3: CASSRAGPWDTEAFF
DNA: TGTGCCAGCAGCCGCGCGGGACCCTGGGACACTGAAGCTTTCTTT

V: TRBV3-1/TRBV3-2
D: TRBD1
size: .
J: TRBJ1-1
CDR3: CASSRTDRMNTEAFF
DNA: TGTGCCAGCAGCCGAACGGACAGGATGAACACTGAAGCTTTCTTT

V: TRBV2
D: TRBD1
size: .
J: TRBJ2-2
CDR3: CASSQKRTGTTGELFF
DNA: TGTGCCAGCAGTCAGAAACGGACAGGGACAACCGGGGAGCTGTTTTTT

V: TRBV7-6
D: TRBD1
size: few
J: TRBJ1-5
CDR3: CASSLATGSNQPQHF
DNA: TGTGCCAGCAGCTTAGCGACAGGGAGCAATCAGCCCCAGCATTTT

V: TRBV29-1
D: TRBD1
size: .
J: TRBJ1-4
CDR3: CSVEWDRGKLFF
DNA: TGCAGCGTTGAATGGGACAGAGGGAAACTGTTTTTT

V: TRBV30
D: .
size: .
J: TRBJ2-2
CDR3: CAWSGPGSGELFF
DNA: TGTGCCTGGAGTGGTCCGGGTTCCGGGGAGCTGTTTTTT